This T cell receptor (beta chain) was captured in a study of blood T cell repertoires in COVID-19. This clone was recorded only once. Authors' methods: Reference gene primer amplification gave nucleated cell count estimates. The repertoire was sequenced with immunoSEQ multiplex PCR; TCRdb's copy has only in-frame clones and lacks some. The V and J calls and clone size are taken from that table; D and trimming were inferred from the DNA. The profile shows 250,000 or so clones, 90% of them singletons. The source material was peripheral blood. This sequence was found in a young man with COVID-19, enrolled during active disease.

The CDR3 sequence: CASSSWDRAYEQYF. Here the CDR3 DNA reads TGTGCCAGCAGTTCATGGGACAGAGCCTACGAGCAGTACTTC. The V and J genes are TRBV27 and TRBJ2-7, with TRBD1 matching 7 bases. The CDR3 loop spans 14 amino acids. With V trimmed by 4 bases and J by 2 bases, 5 bases remained unmatched. Germline V lookup: CDR1 MNHEY, CDR2 SMNVEV (reference sequence).